This TCR beta chain was documented in a study of CD8 T cells in ankylosing spondylitis. This clonotype was observed at least ten times. The antigen is undetermined. Study-wide results and limits: In peripheral blood, disease-linked CD8+ clones occurred at relatively low frequencies. Reportedly, matched ankylosing spondylitis synovial fluid was significantly enriched for disease-linked clones.

Libraries of TCR beta came from quantitative 5'-RACE with molecular barcodes. MiXCR was run by TCRdb on the 5' RACE reads, yielding one entry per CDR3 protein. Seen here are about 150,000 distinct CDR3 sequences, approximately 7.4% observed once, and the top ten hold 9.5% to 15%. Input material: blood, either unsorted or a sorted T cell fraction (not recorded which). The clonotype originates from a female donor with ankylosing spondylitis or in good health (not recorded which).

The CDR3 region is CASSQGPPETQYF. The CDR3, as DNA: TGTGCCAGCAGCCAAGGCCCGCCAGAGACCCAGTACTTC. The V call is TRBV3-1, the J call TRBJ2-5; no firm D call. V was trimmed by 1 base and J by 4 bases, leaving 7 bases between them. The germline V gene encodes CDR1 LGHDT and CDR2 YNNKEL (reference sequence). This CDR3 contains 13 residues.